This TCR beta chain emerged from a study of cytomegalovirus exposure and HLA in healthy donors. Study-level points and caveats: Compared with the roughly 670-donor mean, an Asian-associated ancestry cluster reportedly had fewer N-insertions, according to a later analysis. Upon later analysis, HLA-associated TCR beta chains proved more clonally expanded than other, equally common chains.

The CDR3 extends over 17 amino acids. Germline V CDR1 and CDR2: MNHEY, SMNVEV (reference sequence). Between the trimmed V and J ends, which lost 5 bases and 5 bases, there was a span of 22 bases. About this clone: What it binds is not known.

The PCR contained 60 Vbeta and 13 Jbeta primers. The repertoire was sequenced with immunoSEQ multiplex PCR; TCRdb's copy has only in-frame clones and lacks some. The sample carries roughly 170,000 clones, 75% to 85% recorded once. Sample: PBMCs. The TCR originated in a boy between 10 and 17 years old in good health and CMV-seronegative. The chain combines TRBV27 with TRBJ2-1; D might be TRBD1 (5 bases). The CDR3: CASSRVQVKKPNNEQFF. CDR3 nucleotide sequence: TGTGCCAGCAGTCGTGTACAGGTAAAAAAACCTAACAATGAGCAGTTCTTC.